Below are 23 T cell receptor beta chains sequenced from a single sample in a study of CD8 T cells in ankylosing spondylitis. Study-wide results and caveats: One TCR beta motif, made up of seven to nine highly homologous variants, appeared characteristic of ankylosing spondylitis blood.

Their antigen targets remain unknown. TCRdb processed the 5' RACE reads anew with MiXCR; each CDR3 protein has one entry. The data show about 750,000 distinct CDR3 sequences, with 15% to 20% seen just once and under 20% held by the top ten. Specimen: blood, either unsorted or a sorted T cell fraction (not recorded which). The receptors originated from a male donor with ankylosing spondylitis.

V gene TRBV12-3 or TRBV12-4 combines with J gene TRBJ2-7, with 9 bases matching TRBD2. This CDR3 contains 16 residues. V shed 3 bases, J shed 9 bases, and the junction held 15 bases outside the gene matches. The CDR3 here is CASSFGAGGPTGGQYF. The CDR3 DNA sequence: TGTGCCAGCAGTTTTGGGGCGGGAGGGCCCACCGGGGGGCAGTACTTC.

This clonotype was seen only a few times. The chain is built from TRBV25-1 and TRBJ2-2, with D uncertain. Trimming left V 3 bases short and J 12 bases short, with 11 bases between. The germline gives CDR1 MGHDK, CDR2 SYGVNS. The CDR3 runs to 12 residues. The CDR3 here is CASSDARGQLFF. CDR3 nucleotide sequence: TGTGCCAGCAGTGACGCCCGAGGACAGCTGTTTTTT.

This clonotype was observed a few times. The CDR3 reads CASSENRNTEAFF. CDR3 DNA: TGTGCCAGCAGTGAGAACAGAAACACTGAAGCTTTCTTT. The chain links TRBV2 to TRBJ1-1; D not resolved. V lost 3 bases, J lost 2 bases, and 7 bases lay in between. Germline assignment: CDR1 SNHLY and CDR2 FYNNEI. CDR3 length equals 13 residues.

V is TRBV15 and J is TRBJ1-6; no clear D. Trimming removed 6 bases at V and 0 bases at J, with 6 bases between. This CDR3 is built from 14 residues. Germline CDR1 LNHNV, CDR2 YYDKDF (reference sequence). CDR3 coding DNA: TGTGCCACCAGTGCTAGCTCCTATAATTCACCCCTCCACTTT. Translating it yields CATSASSYNSPLHF.

Only a few counts were recorded for this clonotype. The chain has TRBV7-2 and TRBJ1-2; D possibly corresponds to TRBD1 (5 bases). The V and J ends lost 3 bases and 1 base respectively, with 9 bases between them. The V gene's germline CDR1 is SGHTA and CDR2 FQGNSA. CDR3 length equals 14 residues. CDR3 DNA sequence: TGTGCCAGCAGCTTTGAGGGGAATAACTATGGCTACACCTTC. Translated, it gives CASSFEGNNYGYTF.

In this sample, this clonotype turned up a few times. The rearrangement uses TRBV5-1 and TRBJ1-1; TRBD1 agrees at 8 bases. After removal of 3 bases from V and 7 bases from J, the junction contained 11 bases not matched to a gene. CDR1 is SGHRS, CDR2 YFSETQ, per germline. This CDR3 comprises 15 residues. CDR3 in amino acids: CASSSRTGWGGEAFF. The CDR3 coding sequence is TGCGCCAGCAGCTCCCGGACAGGGTGGGGAGGTGAAGCTTTCTTT.

A few counts support this clonotype. The chain combines TRBV10-3 with TRBJ2-7; D tentatively reads TRBD1 or TRBD2 (5 bases each). The CDR3 sequence is 15 residues long. V shed 2 bases and J shed 7 bases, with 18 bases lying between them. Germline loops: CDR1 ENHRY, CDR2 SYGVKD. Here the CDR3 reads CAISETEGTGGEQYF. CDR3 coding DNA: TGTGCCATCAGTGAGACCGAAGGGACCGGAGGTGAGCAGTACTTC.

This clonotype was seen more than once but under ten times. The rearrangement uses TRBV28 and TRBJ2-5; 12 bases fit TRBD2. This CDR3 is 16 amino acids long. Per the germline V gene, CDR1 is MDHEN and CDR2 is SYDVKM. After removal of 3 bases from V and 7 bases from J, the junction contained 9 bases not matched to a gene. CDR3 loop: CASSLWLAGGQGTQYF. CDR3 DNA: TGTGCCAGCAGTTTGTGGCTAGCGGGAGGGCAGGGGACCCAGTACTTC.

The V call is TRBV19, the J call TRBJ2-1, with 13 bases identical to TRBD2. Trimming took 2 bases from V and 4 from J; bases not matched to a gene: 5. Looked up from germline, CDR1 is LNHDA and CDR2 is SQIVND (reference sequence). The CDR3 has 17 amino acids. The CDR3 nucleotides are TGTGCCAGTAGTATAAAGACTAGCGGGGGGCCATACAATGAGCAGTTCTTC. It codes for CASSIKTSGGPYNEQFF.

The sample holds one count of this clonotype. The chain carries TRBV5-1 and TRBJ2-3, with D possibly TRBD1 on 6 matching bases. This CDR3 has 14 amino acids. The ends were cut back, 2 bases at V and 5 bases at J, with 12 bases in the middle. The V gene's germline CDR1 is SGHRS and CDR2 YFSETQ. CDR3 nucleotide sequence: TGCGCCAGCAGCTTCGGACAGCTTCTAGATACGCAGTATTTT. Its protein is CASSFGQLLDTQYF.

V and J are TRBV7-9 and TRBJ2-1, with 11 bases matching TRBD2. The CDR3 consists of 15 residues. Germline trimming cut 5 bases from V and 9 bases from J; bases unmatched to any gene: 9. CDR1 SEHNR and CDR2 FQNEAQ come from the germline V gene (reference sequence). The CDR3 region is CASSIGLAGGGEQFF. The CDR3 DNA follows: TGTGCCAGCAGCATCGGACTAGCGGGTGGGGGTGAGCAGTTCTTC.

The genes are TRBV6-1 and TRBJ2-7, with 8 positions matching TRBD2. The CDR3 contains 15 residues. With V trimmed by 2 bases and J by 2 bases, 5 bases remained unmatched. The germline CDR1 and CDR2 sequences are MNHNS and SASEGT. The CDR3: CASSEFRGGPYEQYF. CDR3 bases: TGTGCCAGCAGTGAATTTCGCGGGGGGCCCTACGAGCAGTACTTC.

CDR3 DNA sequence: TGTGCCACCAGCCCTAGCGAAAGCTCCTACGAGCAGTACTTC. Protein sequence: CATSPSESSYEQYF. J is TRBJ2-7 and V is TRBV15, with TRBD2 as a possible D gene (6 bases). The V end was cut by 5 bases, the J end by 0 bases, with 11 bases between. The CDR3 consists of 14 residues. CDR1 and CDR2 (germline): LNHNV, YYDKDF (reference sequence).

The table lists this clonotype with a few counts. V and J are TRBV6-5 and TRBJ2-1; 7 bases are shared with TRBD2. The CDR3 covers 19 residues. CDR1 MNHEY and CDR2 SVGAGI come from the germline V gene. With V trimmed by 1 base and J by 7 bases, 19 bases remained unmatched. In DNA, the CDR3 is TGTGCCAGCAGTTACTATACGGGAGGCTCCCTTATCAAAGGGAATGAGCAGTTCTTC. Translation gives CASSYYTGGSLIKGNEQFF.

This clonotype turned up a few times. CDR3 residues: CASSHTPGANTGELFF. CDR3 nucleotide sequence: TGCGCCAGCAGCCATACCCCGGGGGCGAACACCGGGGAGCTGTTTTTT. The chain recombines TRBV4-1 with TRBJ2-2; D is possibly TRBD2 (6 bases). The CDR3 is made up of 16 amino acids. Trimming took 3 bases from V and 0 from J, leaving 11 bases between them. Per germline, CDR1 MGHRA and CDR2 YSYEKL.

The chain employs TRBV28 and TRBJ1-5; the match to TRBD1 covers 9 bases. J was trimmed by 6 bases and V by 8 bases; bases with no gene match: 11. CDR1 is MDHEN, CDR2 SYDVKM, per germline. This CDR3 has 15 amino acids. This chain's CDR3 is CASRSQGARSQPQHF. Written as DNA, the CDR3 is TGTGCCAGCCGTTCACAGGGGGCGCGATCTCAGCCCCAGCATTTT.

This clonotype turned up a few times. V and J are TRBV7-2 and TRBJ2-3; TRBD2 agrees at 7 bases. Germline loops: CDR1 SGHTA, CDR2 FQGNSA. Losses at the gene ends were 1 base for V and 7 bases for J; bases not matched to a gene: 11. The CDR3 covers 16 residues. The CDR3 spells CASSLGTSQGTNTQYF. DNA of the CDR3: TGTGCCAGCAGCTTAGGGACTAGTCAGGGCACGAATACGCAGTATTTT.

This clonotype came up many times. This sequence joins TRBV4-3 and TRBJ2-2, with no clear D. This CDR3 region has 14 residues. Germline V gene sequence: CDR1 LGHNA, CDR2 YSLEER. V lost 0 bases and J 4 bases, leaving 6 bases between the germline ends. The CDR3 coding sequence is TGCGCCAGCAGCCAAGATCGGACCACCGGGGAGCTGTTTTTT. This gives the protein CASSQDRTTGELFF.

This clonotype showed up just a few times. The V gene is TRBV12-3 or TRBV12-4, the J gene TRBJ2-6; perhaps TRBD2 as D (6 bases). The CDR3 spans 15 residues. The ends were cut back, 4 bases at V and 0 bases at J, with 7 bases in the middle. The CDR3 bases are TGTGCCAGCAGTTCGGACTACTCTGGGGCCAACGTCCTGACTTTC. Translation gives CASSSDYSGANVLTF.

The J gene is TRBJ1-5, the V gene TRBV4-1; tentative D call: TRBD1 (6 bases). The germline V gene encodes CDR1 MGHRA and CDR2 YSYEKL. Deletions cut 2 bases from V and 1 base from J, with 15 bases between. The CDR3 totals 17 residues. The DNA for the CDR3 is TGCGCCAGCAGCCAACGGGGAGGAAGGGGGAGCAATCAGCCCCAGCATTTT. This codes for CASSQRGGRGSNQPQHF.

The V call is TRBV30, the J call TRBJ2-7; D is unresolved. The germline V gene encodes CDR1 GTSNPN and CDR2 SVGIG (reference sequence). The CDR3 spans 11 residues. Trimming shortened V by 1 base and J by 6 bases, and 7 bases separated the two germline ends. The CDR3 loop is CAWSERLEQYF. The DNA of the CDR3 is TGTGCCTGGAGTGAGAGGCTCGAGCAGTACTTC.

This clonotype was found a few times. The genes are TRBV20-1 and TRBJ1-4; 7 positions agree with TRBD1. There are 13 residues in the CDR3. The V and J ends lost 5 bases and 8 bases, in that order; junction bases with no gene match: 8. CDR1 and CDR2 from the germline V gene are DFQATT and SNEGSKA (reference sequence). CDR3 bases: TGCAGTGCTGGGCCAGGGGGGCGCGAAAAACTGTTTTTT. The encoded protein is CSAGPGGREKLFF.

The chain carries TRBV10-3 and TRBJ2-3; TRBD2 matches at 14 bases. Losses at the gene ends were 6 bases for V and 1 base for J; bases not matched to a gene: 0. The CDR3 has 15 amino acids. In germline, CDR1 is ENHRY, CDR2 SYGVKD. CDR3 in amino acids: CAIRGLAGGTDTQYF. CDR3 coding DNA: TGTGCCATCAGGGGACTAGCGGGAGGCACAGATACGCAGTATTTT.